This T cell receptor (beta chain) originates from a study of shared clonotypes between healthy human individuals. The overall study: Every donor yielded three CD4 naive, three CD4 memory, two CD8 naive and one CD8 memory plate. Regarding the study as a whole: Memory subsets generally showed lower estimated richness than naive subsets.

V lost 6 bases and J lost 6; bases outside the gene matches: 8. The CDR3 totals 16 residues. CDR1 SQVTM and CDR2 ANQGSEA come from the germline V gene. Partitioning of CD4+ cells yielded a CD45RA+ naive subset and a CD45RA-negative memory subset. As regards this clone: Its target is not known.

At deep level, the assay was performed. Data came from immunoSEQ multiplex PCR; TCRdb stores just in-frame clones and leaves some out. The sample carries over a million clones, around 97% recorded once. Sequencing used naive CD4+ T cells sorted from blood. Stated subset: CD45RA+ positively selected. This receptor was obtained from a man aged 25 to 40 in good health. This chain connects TRBV29-1 to TRBJ2-1, with 16 bases lining up with TRBD2. CDR3 sequence (DNA): TGCAGCGTAGGCGGGACTAGCGGGAGGGCGGGCAATGAGCAGTTCTTC. This sequence encodes CSVGGTSGRAGNEQFF.